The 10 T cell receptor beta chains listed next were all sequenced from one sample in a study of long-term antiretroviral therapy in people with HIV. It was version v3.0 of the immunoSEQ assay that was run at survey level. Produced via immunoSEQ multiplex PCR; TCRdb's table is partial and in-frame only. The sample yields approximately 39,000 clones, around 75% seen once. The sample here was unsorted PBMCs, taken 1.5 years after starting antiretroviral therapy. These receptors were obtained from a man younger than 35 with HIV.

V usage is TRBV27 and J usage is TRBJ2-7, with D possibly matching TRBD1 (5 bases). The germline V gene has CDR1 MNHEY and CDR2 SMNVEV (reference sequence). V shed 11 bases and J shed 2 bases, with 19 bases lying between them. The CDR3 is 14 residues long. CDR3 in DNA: TGTGCCCGGTGGGGCATGGCAGTGCCCTACGAGCAGTACTTC. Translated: CARWGMAVPYEQYF.

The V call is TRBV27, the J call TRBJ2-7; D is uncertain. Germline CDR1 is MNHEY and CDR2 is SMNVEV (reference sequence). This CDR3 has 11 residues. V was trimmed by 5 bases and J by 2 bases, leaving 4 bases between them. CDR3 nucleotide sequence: TGTGCCAGCAGTGTCCCCTACGAGCAGTACTTC. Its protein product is CASSVPYEQYF.

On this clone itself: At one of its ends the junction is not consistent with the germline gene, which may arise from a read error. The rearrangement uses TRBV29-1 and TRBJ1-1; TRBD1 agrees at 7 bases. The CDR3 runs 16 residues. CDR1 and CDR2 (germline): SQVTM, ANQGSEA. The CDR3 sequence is CSVEARQGVRGTEAFF. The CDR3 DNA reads TGCAGCGTCGAAGCCCGGCAGGGGGTTCGGGGGACTGAAGCTTTCTTT. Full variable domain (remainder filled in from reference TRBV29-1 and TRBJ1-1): SAVISQKPSRDICQRGTSLTIQCQVDSQVTMMFWYRQQPGQSLTLIATANQGSEATYESGFVIDKFPISRPNLTFSTLTVSNMSPEDSSIYLCSVEARQGVRGTEAFFGQGTRLTVV.

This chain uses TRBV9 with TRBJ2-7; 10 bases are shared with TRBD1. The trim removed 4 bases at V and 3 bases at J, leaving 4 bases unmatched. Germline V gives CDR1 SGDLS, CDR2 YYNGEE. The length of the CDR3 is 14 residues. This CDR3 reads CASSRTGGFYEQYF. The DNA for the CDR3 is TGTGCCAGCAGCCGGACAGGGGGGTTCTACGAGCAGTACTTC. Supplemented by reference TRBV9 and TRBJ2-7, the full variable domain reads DSGVTQTPKHLITATGQRVTLRCSPRSGDLSVYWYQQSLDQGLQFLIQYYNGEERAKGNILERFSAQQFPDLHSELNLSSLELGDSALYFCASSRTGGFYEQYFGPGTRLTVT.

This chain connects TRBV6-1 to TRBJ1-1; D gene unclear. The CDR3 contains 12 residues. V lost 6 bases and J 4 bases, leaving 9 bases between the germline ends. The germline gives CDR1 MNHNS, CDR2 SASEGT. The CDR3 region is CASRFRGTEAFF. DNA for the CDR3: TGTGCCAGCAGGTTTCGGGGCACTGAAGCTTTCTTT.

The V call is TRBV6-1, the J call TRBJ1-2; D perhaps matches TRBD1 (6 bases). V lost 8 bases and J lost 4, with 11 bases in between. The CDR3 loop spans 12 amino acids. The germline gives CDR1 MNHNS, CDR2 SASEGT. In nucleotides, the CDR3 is TGTGCCAGCGAGACAGGTCTCTATGGCTACACCTTC. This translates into CASETGLYGYTF.

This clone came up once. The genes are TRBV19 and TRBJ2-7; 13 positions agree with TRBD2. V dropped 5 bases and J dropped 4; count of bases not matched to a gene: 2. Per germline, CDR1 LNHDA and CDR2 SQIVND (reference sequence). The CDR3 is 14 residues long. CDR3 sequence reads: CASSEGLAGYEQYF. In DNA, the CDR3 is TGTGCCAGTAGTGAGGGACTAGCGGGGTACGAGCAGTACTTC.

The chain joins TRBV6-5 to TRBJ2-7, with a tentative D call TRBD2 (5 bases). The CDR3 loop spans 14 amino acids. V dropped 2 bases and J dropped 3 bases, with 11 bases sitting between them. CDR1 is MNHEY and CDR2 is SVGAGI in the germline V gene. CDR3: CASSYGASSYEQYF. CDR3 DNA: TGTGCCAGCAGTTACGGTGCTAGCAGCTACGAGCAGTACTTC.

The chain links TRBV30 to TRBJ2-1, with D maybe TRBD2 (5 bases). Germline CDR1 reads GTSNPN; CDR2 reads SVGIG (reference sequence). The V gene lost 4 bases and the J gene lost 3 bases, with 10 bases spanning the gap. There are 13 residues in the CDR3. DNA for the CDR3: TGTGCCTGGAATTACCGGGACTACAATGAGCAGTTCTTC. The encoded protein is CAWNYRDYNEQFF.

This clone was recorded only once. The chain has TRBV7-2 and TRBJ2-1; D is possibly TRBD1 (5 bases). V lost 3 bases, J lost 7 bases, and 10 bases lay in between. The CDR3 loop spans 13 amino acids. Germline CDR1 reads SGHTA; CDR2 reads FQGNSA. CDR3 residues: CASSFGRVNEQFF. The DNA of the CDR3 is TGTGCCAGCAGCTTCGGCAGGGTAAATGAGCAGTTCTTC.